The text below deals with one TCR beta chain. Its antigen is not known. The data belong to a study of cytomegalovirus exposure and HLA in healthy donors. Study-wide points: Of the V segments, some could not be distinguished, including TRBV6-2 and TRBV6-3, and were excluded. Rare TCR sequences predominated, though certain public TCRs were found in many donors.

The CDR3 totals 16 residues. Trimming took 1 base from V and 4 from J; bases not matched to a gene: 10. Germline assignment: CDR1 SGHTA and CDR2 FQGNSA. It was with 60 Vbeta and 13 Jbeta primers that the PCR ran. Assay used: immunoSEQ multiplex PCR; TCRdb lists only in-frame clones, some missing. Here the sample spans 90,000 or so clones, approximately 69% being singletons. The clonotype was recovered from a boy younger than 18 in good health and CMV-seropositive. Sequenced: PBMCs. V gene TRBV7-2 combines with J gene TRBJ2-7, with 7 bases matching TRBD2. CDR3 region: CASSLGVTLAAYEQYF. CDR3 in DNA: TGTGCCAGCAGCTTAGGCGTAACTCTAGCGGCTTACGAGCAGTACTTC.